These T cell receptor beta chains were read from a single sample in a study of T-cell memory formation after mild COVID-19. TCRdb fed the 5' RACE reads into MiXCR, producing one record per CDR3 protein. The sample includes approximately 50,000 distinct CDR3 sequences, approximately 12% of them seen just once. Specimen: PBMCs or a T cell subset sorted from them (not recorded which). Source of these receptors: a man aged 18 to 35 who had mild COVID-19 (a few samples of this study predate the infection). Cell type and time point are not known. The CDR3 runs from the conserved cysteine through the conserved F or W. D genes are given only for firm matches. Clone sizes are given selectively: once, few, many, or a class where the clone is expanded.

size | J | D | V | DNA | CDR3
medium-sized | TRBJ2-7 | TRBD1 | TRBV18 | TGTGCCAGCTCACCACCGGGTACAGGGGTCCTCTACGAGCAGTACTTC | CASSPPGTGVLYEQYF
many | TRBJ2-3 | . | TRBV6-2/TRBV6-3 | TGTGCCAGCAGTTACCTACAGGCTACGCAGTATTTT | CASSYLQATQYF
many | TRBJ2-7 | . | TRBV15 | TGTGCCACCAGCTTGTCAGTCTCCTACGAGCAGTACTTC | CATSLSVSYEQYF
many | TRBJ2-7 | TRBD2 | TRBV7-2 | TGTGCCAGCACCGTCGCGGGGGGCGAGCAGTACTTC | CASTVAGGEQYF
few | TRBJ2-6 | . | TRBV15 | TGTGCCACCAGCCCTGACAGCGCTCCTGGGGCCAACGTCCTGACTTTC | CATSPDSAPGANVLTF
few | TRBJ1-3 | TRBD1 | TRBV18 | TGTGCCAGCTCACCAACACAGGGGAAGGGAAACACCATATATTTT | CASSPTQGKGNTIYF
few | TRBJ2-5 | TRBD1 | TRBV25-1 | TGTGCCAGCAGTGATCTAACCGGGACAGGGGTCGAGACCCAGTACTTC | CASSDLTGTGVETQYF
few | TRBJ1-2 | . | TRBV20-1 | TGCAGTGCTATAGACAGGTCCAATCGCTGGGAGAATGGCTACACCTTC | CSAIDRSNRWENGYTF
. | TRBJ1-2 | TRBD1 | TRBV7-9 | TGTGCCAGCAGCTTACCCCAGGGGGACGTTGGTGGCTACACCTTC | CASSLPQGDVGGYTF
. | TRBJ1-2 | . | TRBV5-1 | TGCGCCAGCAGCTTGGCAGGGGCTCCCAACTATGGCTACACCTTC | CASSLAGAPNYGYTF
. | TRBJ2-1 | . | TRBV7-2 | TGTGCCAGCAGCTTAGCGCCGTCCCGCAGGGCCAGGGGTGAGCAGTTCTTC | CASSLAPSRRARGEQFF
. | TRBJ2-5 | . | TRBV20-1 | TGCAGTGCTAGAGATTCGTTACGGGGAGGCGAGACCCAGTACTTC | CSARDSLRGGETQYF
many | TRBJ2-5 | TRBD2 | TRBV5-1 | TGCGCCAGCAGCCCAGGGACTAGCCAAGAGACCCAGTACTTC | CASSPGTSQETQYF
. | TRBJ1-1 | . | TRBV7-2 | TGTGCCAGCAGTCCCCGAGGGGGCACTGAAGCTTTCTTT | CASSPRGGTEAFF
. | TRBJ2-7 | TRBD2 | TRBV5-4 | TGTGCCAGCAGTGCAGGGACTAGCGGGAGGTGGATATACTTC | CASSAGTSGRWIYF
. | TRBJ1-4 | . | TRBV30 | TGTGCCTGGACCCGAGGTGAAAAACTGTTTTTT | CAWTRGEKLFF
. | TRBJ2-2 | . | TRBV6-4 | TGTGCCAGCAGTGAGGGGGGACAAAACACCGGGGAGCTGTTTTTT | CASSEGGQNTGELFF
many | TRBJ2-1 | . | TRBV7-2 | TGTGCCAGCAGCTTAGCCGGCAAGGCCTACAATGAGCAGTTCTTC | CASSLAGKAYNEQFF
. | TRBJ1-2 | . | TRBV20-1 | TGCAGTGCCACGGGGAGCCGGAACTATGGCTACACCTTC | CSATGSRNYGYTF
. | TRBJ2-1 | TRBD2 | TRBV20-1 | TGCAGTGCACCCCGCGGGGGGGTCGGTAGGCTGACTCAATCGAGCTCCTACAATGAGCAGTTCTTC | CSAPRGGVGRLTQSSSYNEQFF
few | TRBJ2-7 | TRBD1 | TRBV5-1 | TGCGCCAGCAGCTTGAAAAGACCCGGGACAGGTGGTCTTGAGCAGTACTTC | CASSLKRPGTGGLEQYF
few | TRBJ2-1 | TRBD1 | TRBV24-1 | TGTGCCACCAGTGATTTCAACTCCGGGACAGGGGCGAATGAGCAGTTCTTC | CATSDFNSGTGANEQFF
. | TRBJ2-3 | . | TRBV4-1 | TGCGCCAGCAGCCAAGTAGGGGTTGTCGCAGATACGCAGTATTTT | CASSQVGVVADTQYF
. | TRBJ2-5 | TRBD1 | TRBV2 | TGTGCCAGCAGTGCCGACAGGGGGGAGACCCAGTACTTC | CASSADRGETQYF
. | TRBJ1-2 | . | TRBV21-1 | TGTGCCAGCAGCAAAGTAGGGGGGGGCGGCTACACCTTC | CASSKVGGGGYTF
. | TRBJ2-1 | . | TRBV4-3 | TGCGCCAGCAGCCGCCCGCCATACAATGAGCAGTTCTTC | CASSRPPYNEQFF
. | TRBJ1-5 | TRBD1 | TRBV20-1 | TGCAGTGCTAGAGGGGGACAGGGGGTCGCACTCAATCAGCCCCAGCATTTT | CSARGGQGVALNQPQHF
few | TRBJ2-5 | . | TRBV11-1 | TGTGCCAGCAGCTTAAATGGGCCGGGTGCAAAGGAGACCCAGTACTTC | CASSLNGPGAKETQYF
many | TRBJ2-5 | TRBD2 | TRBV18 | TGTGCCAGCTCACCCGGACTAGCGGGGAACCAAGAGACCCAGTACTTC | CASSPGLAGNQETQYF
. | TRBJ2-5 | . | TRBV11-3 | TGTGCCAGCAGCTTAGGAGCAGATCAAGAGACCCAGTACTTC | CASSLGADQETQYF
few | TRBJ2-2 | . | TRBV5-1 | TGCGCCAGCGGGCGGGACACGGAGGGGACCGGGGAGCTGTTTTTT | CASGRDTEGTGELFF